This T cell receptor beta chain stems from a study of blood T cells in healthy people across ages. At least 6 million PBMCs were isolated per sample. Looked up from germline, CDR1 is MGHRA and CDR2 is YSYEKL. CDR3 length equals 17 residues. V lost 1 base and J 1 base, leaving 14 bases between the germline ends. A second PCR of about 7 to 12 cycles used a sample-barcoded 5' primer and a J-beta primer mix. No fewer than 3 million CDR3-containing paired-end reads came from each sample. TCRdb reanalysed the 5' RACE reads using MiXCR and keeps one entry per CDR3 protein. The sample comprises about 900,000 distinct CDR3 sequences, roughly 50% of which are singletons, and 13% rests with the top ten.

The chain uses TRBV4-1 and TRBJ2-1; possible D gene TRBD2, 6 bases. Sequencing input: blood. The clonotype comes from a young man in good health. The CDR3 is CASSQAQPGLSYNEQFF. The CDR3 bases are TGCGCCAGCAGCCAAGCTCAGCCCGGACTATCCTACAATGAGCAGTTCTTC.